The 10 T cell receptor beta chains below were found in one sample sequenced in a study of blood T cell repertoires in COVID-19. TCRdb keeps only in-frame clones here, not all; method: immunoSEQ multiplex PCR. Among about 190,000 clones, about 81% were seen once, and the ten largest hold approximately 15%. Sample: peripheral blood. The receptors shown here come from a man aged 30-40 years with active or convalescent COVID-19.

The chain carries TRBV6-5 and TRBJ1-1; the D is unclear. Germline values: CDR1 MNHEY, CDR2 SVGAGI. This CDR3 has 14 amino acids. Trimming removed 4 bases at V and 1 base at J, with 10 bases between. The CDR3 DNA follows: TGTGCCAGCAGTTGGGCGCCTGGGAACACTGAAGCTTTCTTT. Protein: CASSWAPGNTEAFF.

The J gene is TRBJ2-7, the V gene TRBV6-5, with TRBD1 matching over 9 bases. Germline trimming cut 5 bases from V and 7 bases from J; bases unmatched to any gene: 9. CDR3 length: 14 residues. CDR1 is MNHEY and CDR2 is SVGAGI in the germline V gene. DNA for the CDR3: TGTGCCAGCAGTACGGCGACAGGGGGGAGGGAGCAGTACGTC. It yields the protein CASSTATGGREQYV.

The V call is TRBV19, the J call TRBJ1-4; 7 nucleotides align to TRBD1. The CDR3 length is 14 residues. J gave up 8 bases and V 7 bases, and 10 bases lay outside the gene matches. Germline CDR1 reads LNHDA; CDR2 reads SQIVND (reference sequence). The CDR3 sequence: CASNRQGKMEKLFF. The DNA of the CDR3 is TGTGCCAGTAATCGACAGGGAAAAATGGAAAAACTGTTTTTT.

This chain joins TRBV4-1 and TRBJ2-1; D is unresolved. Trimming cost V 4 bases and J 4 bases, with 11 bases left between them. The CDR3 has 14 amino acids. Germline V gene lookup returns CDR1 MGHRA and CDR2 YSYEKL. CDR3 residues: CASSLTAEYNEQFF. The CDR3 DNA is TGCGCCAGCAGCCTCACGGCGGAATACAATGAGCAGTTCTTC.

J is TRBJ2-1 and V is TRBV11-2; possible D gene TRBD2, 5 bases. The CDR3 contains 15 residues. Trimming took 5 bases from V and 5 from J, leaving 16 bases between them. Germline values: CDR1 SGHAT, CDR2 FQNNGV. CDR3 loop: CASSRSGSAHNEQFF. The CDR3 nucleotides read TGTGCCAGCAGCCGAAGCGGAAGCGCCCACAATGAGCAGTTCTTC.

V is TRBV28 and J is TRBJ1-4; 10 bases align to TRBD1. There are 16 residues in the CDR3. Germline V gene data show CDR1 as MDHEN and CDR2 as SYDVKM. V was pared by 6 bases and J by 2 bases, with 6 bases of the junction left unmatched. The CDR3 here is CASRRGTGVTNEKLFF. As DNA, the CDR3 is TGTGCCAGCAGACGGGGGACAGGGGTCACTAATGAAAAACTGTTTTTT.

The chain joins TRBV6-2 or TRBV6-3 to TRBJ2-1; 11 bases agree with TRBD2. The CDR3 has 17 residues. In germline, CDR1 is MNHEY, CDR2 SVGEGT. J lost 12 bases, V lost 5 bases, and 18 bases had no gene match. As DNA, the CDR3 is TGTGCCAGCAGTCAGCCGGTGACTAGCGGGATGGCCACGGTGCAGTTCTTC. Translated: CASSQPVTSGMATVQFF.

J is TRBJ1-2 and V is TRBV24-1; D call uncertain. The CDR3 sequence is 12 residues long. Germline V gives CDR1 KGHDR, CDR2 SFDVKD. The V end lost 2 bases, the J end lost 8 bases, and 8 bases lay between the germline ends. The CDR3 loop reads CATSDYSRGYTF. The CDR3 DNA reads as TGTGCCACCAGTGATTACTCTCGGGGCTACACCTTC.

V and J are TRBV4-1 and TRBJ2-6, with 8 bases matching TRBD1. V was pared by 6 bases and J by 4 bases, with 11 bases of the junction left unmatched. The CDR3 contains 17 residues. CDR1 is MGHRA, CDR2 YSYEKL, per germline. The chain's CDR3 is CASRLADRATGANVLTF. As DNA, the CDR3 is TGCGCCAGCAGACTCGCGGACAGGGCAACGGGGGCCAACGTCCTGACTTTC.

This clone was picked up a small number of times. This chain uses TRBV6-4 with TRBJ2-1; perhaps TRBD1 as D (5 bases). Trimming left V 3 bases short and J 0 bases short, with 9 bases between. CDR3 length: 15 residues. Per germline, CDR1 MRHNA and CDR2 SNTAGT. DNA for the CDR3: TGTGCCAGCAGTGAAAGCAGGGCCTCCTACAATGAGCAGTTCTTC. Amino acid sequence: CASSESRASYNEQFF.